A single T cell receptor (beta chain) is shown here with its context. This sample stems from a study of blood T cell repertoires in COVID-19. TCRdb's table, derived via immunoSEQ multiplex PCR, lists solely in-frame clones and lacks some. The sample contains some 220,000 clones, roughly 85% of which appear only once. The germline CDR1 and CDR2 sequences are MNHEY and SVGAGI. The V end was cut by 8 bases, the J end by 8 bases, with 15 bases between. This CDR3 region has 12 residues. The sample consisted of peripheral blood. This sequence joins TRBV6-5 and TRBJ1-2; D unresolved. This sequence was found in a woman aged 70-85 years with COVID-19, enrolled during active disease. CDR3 DNA sequence: TGTGCCAGCGGGGATTATCCGGGAGGCTACACCTTC. Protein product: CASGDYPGGYTF.